The entry that follows covers one T cell receptor beta chain sequence. Its cognate antigen is unknown. This sample is part of a study of cytomegalovirus exposure and HLA in healthy donors. Overall study results and limits: Reportedly, cytomegalovirus status was diagnosed with high sensitivity and specificity. As confirmed in vitro, three CMV-associated chains were specific for CMV antigens.

The table came from immunoSEQ multiplex PCR; TCRdb's copy has only in-frame clones and leaves some out. The table includes over 100,000 clones, approximately 94% detected once. The J segment lost 2 bases and the V segment lost 0 bases, leaving 4 bases of the junction unmatched. From germline, CDR1 is SGHNT and CDR2 YYREEE (reference sequence). The CDR3 is 16 residues long. The clonotype was recovered from a woman younger than 35 in good health and CMV-seronegative. This chain joins TRBV5-4 and TRBJ2-7, with 11 bases identical to TRBD2. Sequenced input: PBMCs. The CDR3 spells CASSLVGTSGTYEQYF. CDR3 DNA: TGTGCCAGCAGCTTGGTTGGGACTAGCGGCACCTACGAGCAGTACTTC.